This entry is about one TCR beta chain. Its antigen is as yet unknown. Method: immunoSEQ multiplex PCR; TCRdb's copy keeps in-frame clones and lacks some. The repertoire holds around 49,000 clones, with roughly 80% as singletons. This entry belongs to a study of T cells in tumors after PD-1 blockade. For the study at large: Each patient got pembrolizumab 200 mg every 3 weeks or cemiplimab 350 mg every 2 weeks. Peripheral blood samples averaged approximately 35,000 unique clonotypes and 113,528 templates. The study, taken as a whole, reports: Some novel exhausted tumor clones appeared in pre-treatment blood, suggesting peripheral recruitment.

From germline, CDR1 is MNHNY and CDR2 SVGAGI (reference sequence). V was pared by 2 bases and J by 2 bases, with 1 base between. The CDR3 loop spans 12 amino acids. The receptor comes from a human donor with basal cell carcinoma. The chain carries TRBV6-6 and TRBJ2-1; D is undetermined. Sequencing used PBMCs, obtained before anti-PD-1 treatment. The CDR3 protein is CASSYPYNEQFF. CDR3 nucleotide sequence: TGTGCCAGCAGTTACCCCTACAATGAGCAGTTCTTC.